This T cell receptor beta chain was recorded in a study of T cell responses to AZD1222 COVID-19 vaccine. Whole-study results and caveats: In all cases, repertoires were sampled only after the peak T cell response. Per reports, nearly half of all spike-specific TCRs target regions that are unmutated in variants. Donors in the cohort were predominantly white British and more often female, and clonal diversity was possibly underestimated. Mapped onto spike, vaccine-associated CD4 TCRs spanned it and were dominant at 160-218 and 743-854.

Some clones are missing from TCRdb's copy, which holds only in-frame ones; the method was immunoSEQ multiplex PCR. Of some 100,000 clones in the sample, 88% were seen once. As concerns this clone: Its target is not known.

The TCR originated in an adult in good health. This sample comprised peripheral blood, obtained on day 0 of MenACWY control vaccination.

The CDR3 bases are TGTGCCAGCTCACCTGTAGCAGGTGAAAAACTGTTTTTT. The encoded protein is CASSPVAGEKLFF. The chain joins TRBV18 to TRBJ1-4; D remains unclear. Trimming removed 3 bases at V and 7 bases at J, with 9 bases between. The CDR3 is 13 amino acids. The germline V gene encodes CDR1 KGHSH and CDR2 LQKENI.